The clone carrying this T cell receptor (beta chain) was seen repeatedly, ten times or more. This record belongs to a study of early T cells in non-severe SARS-CoV-2 infection. Overall study context: Chains were unpaired, as sequencing was done on bulk RNA from unsorted whole blood.

Attachment of unique molecular identifiers to individual cDNA molecules was performed. In TCRdb, the 5' RACE reads were re-called with MiXCR into one record per CDR3 protein. The sample contains tens of thousands of distinct CDR3 sequences, roughly an eighth of which appear only once. The CDR3 is made up of 15 amino acids. Trimming removed 5 bases from V and 8 bases from J; junction bases left unmatched: 10. CDR1 is MNHEY and CDR2 is SMNVEV in the germline V gene (reference sequence). The J gene is TRBJ2-3, the V gene TRBV27, with TRBD1 matching 10 bases. Sequences were obtained from whole blood. The TCR originated in an adult who was a healthcare worker with PCR-confirmed SARS-CoV-2 infection or an uninfected control (not recorded which). CDR3 DNA: TGTGCCAGCAGTGCGGGGACAGGGGAATGGGGTACGCAGTATTTT. This gives the protein CASSAGTGEWGTQYF.